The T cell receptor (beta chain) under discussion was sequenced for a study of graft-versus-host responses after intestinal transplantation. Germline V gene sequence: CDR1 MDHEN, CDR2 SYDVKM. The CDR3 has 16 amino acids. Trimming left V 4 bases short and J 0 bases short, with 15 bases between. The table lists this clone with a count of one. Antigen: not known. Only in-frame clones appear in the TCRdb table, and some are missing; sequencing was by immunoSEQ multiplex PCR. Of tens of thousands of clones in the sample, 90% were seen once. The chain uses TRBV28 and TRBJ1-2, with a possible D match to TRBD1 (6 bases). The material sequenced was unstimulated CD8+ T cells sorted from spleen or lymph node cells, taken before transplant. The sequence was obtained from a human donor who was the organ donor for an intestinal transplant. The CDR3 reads CASSYHTGPANYGYTF. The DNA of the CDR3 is TGTGCCAGCAGTTACCATACAGGGCCCGCTAACTATGGCTACACCTTC.